The 22 T cell receptor beta chains reported below all come from one sample, sequenced in a study of blood T cell repertoires in COVID-19. Generated by immunoSEQ multiplex PCR, the TCRdb table keeps only in-frame clones and is missing some. The table lists 100,000 to 150,000 clones, under 85% of them singletons. The source material was peripheral blood. Every receptor here comes from a man between 60 and 75 years old with acute or convalescent COVID-19.

The V call is TRBV5-5, the J call TRBJ1-1; unclear D gene. The CDR3 runs 14 residues. Germline V gene data show CDR1 as SGHKS and CDR2 as YYEKEE (reference sequence). V gave up 4 bases and J gave up 1 base, with 11 bases separating them. CDR3 amino acids: CASSRRVGNTEAFF. CDR3 DNA sequence: TGTGCCAGCAGCCGCCGGGTGGGGAACACTGAAGCTTTCTTT. The entire variable domain, with the rest obtained from reference TRBV5-5 and TRBJ1-1, is as follows: DAGVTQSPTHLIKTRGQQVTLRCSPISGHKSVSWYQQVLGQGPQFIFQYYEKEERGRGNFPDRFSARQFPNYSSELNVNALLLGDSALYLCASSRRVGNTEAFFGQGTRLTVV.

The chain is built from TRBV6-5 and TRBJ1-1, with 8 bases fitting TRBD1. Germline V CDR1 and CDR2: MNHEY, SVGAGI. The CDR3 is 14 residues long. V gave up 8 bases and J gave up 5 bases; unmatched junction bases: 10. The CDR3 sequence: CASRFDRGGTEAFF. CDR3 in DNA: TGTGCCAGCCGATTCGACAGGGGAGGGACTGAAGCTTTCTTT.

The V gene is TRBV3-1 (or the pseudogene TRBV3-2), the J gene TRBJ2-1; no firm D call. This CDR3 is 15 amino acids long. V was cut by 1 base and J by 1 base, with 8 bases left in between. Germline V gene sequence: CDR1 LGHDT, CDR2 YNNKEL (reference sequence). The CDR3: CASSQGMTSYNEQFF. The CDR3 DNA reads as TGTGCCAGCAGCCAAGGAATGACTTCCTACAATGAGCAGTTCTTC.

The chain joins TRBV19 to TRBJ1-5, with 7 bases identical to TRBD1. Germline V CDR1 and CDR2: LNHDA, SQIVND (reference sequence). After removal of 3 bases from V and 3 bases from J, the junction contained 5 bases not matched to a gene. The CDR3 contains 15 residues. The CDR3 bases are TGTGCCAGTAGTATTAGCGGACAGGACAATCAGCCCCAGCATTTT. This codes for CASSISGQDNQPQHF.

The chain couples TRBV28 to TRBJ1-2; D gene uncertain. Per the germline V gene, CDR1 is MDHEN and CDR2 is SYDVKM. V was shortened by 4 bases and J by 3 bases, with 15 bases between the two germline ends. CDR3 size: 15 residues. The chain's CDR3 is CASSSPSGAHYGYTF. In DNA form, the CDR3 reads TGTGCCAGCAGTTCTCCCTCGGGAGCCCACTATGGCTACACCTTC.

The chain employs TRBV27 and TRBJ2-2; D perhaps matches TRBD2 (6 bases). The V gene lost 6 bases and the J gene lost 1 base, with 15 bases spanning the gap. Germline lookup yields CDR1 MNHEY and CDR2 SMNVEV (reference sequence). The CDR3 extends over 16 amino acids. In DNA, the CDR3 is TGTGCCAGCAGCCCGCTTACTAGCCGGAACACCGGGGAGCTGTTTTTT. Its protein is CASSPLTSRNTGELFF.

DNA of the CDR3: TGCGCCAGCAGCCGCGTACAGGGGACGAACACTGAAGCTTTCTTT. Protein sequence: CASSRVQGTNTEAFF. The rearrangement uses TRBV4-1 and TRBJ1-1; 7 bases are shared with TRBD1. The CDR3 is 15 amino acids. Germline assignment: CDR1 MGHRA and CDR2 YSYEKL. J gave up 1 base and V 4 bases, and 6 bases lay outside the gene matches.

The chain links TRBV7-3 to TRBJ2-3, with 14 bases that match TRBD2. V shed 5 bases and J 5 bases; nucleotides not matched to a gene: 6. Germline loops: CDR1 SGHTA, CDR2 FQGTGA. The CDR3 covers 16 residues. The CDR3 reads CASSKGGLAGVDTQYF. The CDR3 DNA reads as TGTGCCAGCAGCAAGGGGGGACTAGCGGGAGTAGATACGCAGTATTTT.

The chain recombines TRBV28 with TRBJ2-5, with D possibly TRBD1 on 6 matching bases. V was shortened by 7 bases and J by 0 bases, with 18 bases between the two germline ends. This CDR3 is 16 amino acids long. Looked up from germline, CDR1 is MDHEN and CDR2 is SYDVKM. The CDR3 sequence is CASTSSLTGDQETQYF. In DNA, the CDR3 is TGTGCCAGCACCTCCTCCCTGACAGGAGACCAAGAGACCCAGTACTTC. Full variable domain (remainder filled in from reference TRBV28 and TRBJ2-5): DVKVTQSSRYLVKRTGEKVFLECVQDMDHENMFWYRQDPGLGLRLIYFSYDVKMKEKGDIPEGYSVSREKKERFSLILESASTNQTSMYLCASTSSLTGDQETQYFGPGTRLLVL.

The V gene is TRBV18, the J gene TRBJ1-4; D is undetermined. Germline CDR1 KGHSH, CDR2 LQKENI. There are 15 residues in the CDR3. Trimming shortened V by 2 bases and J by 5 bases, and 12 bases separated the two germline ends. The CDR3 DNA is TGTGCCAGCTCACCATCTCACAGTCGGAATGAAAAACTGTTTTTT. Amino acids: CASSPSHSRNEKLFF.

The chain carries TRBV3-1 (or the pseudogene TRBV3-2) and TRBJ1-2; a possible D gene is TRBD1 (6 bases). This CDR3 is 15 amino acids long. Germline V gene lookup returns CDR1 LGHDT and CDR2 YNNKEL (reference sequence). The V gene lost 1 base and the J gene lost 4 bases, with 13 bases spanning the gap. The CDR3 nucleotides read TGTGCCAGCAGCCAAGGCAGGGGCGACGGCTATGGCTACACCTTC. Translating gives CASSQGRGDGYGYTF.

V and J are TRBV7-9 and TRBJ1-1; 7 bases line up with TRBD1. Germline CDR1 is SEHNR and CDR2 is FQNEAQ (reference sequence). The CDR3 consists of 13 residues. Unmatched junction bases numbered 3, after V lost 5 bases and J lost 3 bases. In nucleotides, the CDR3 is TGTGCCAGCAGCGCCCAGGGGGACACTGAAGCTTTCTTT. The encoded protein is CASSAQGDTEAFF.

The rearrangement links TRBV5-1 to TRBJ2-7; 13 bases agree with TRBD2. CDR3 size: 17 residues. The germline V gene has CDR1 SGHRS and CDR2 YFSETQ. With 4 bases clipped from V and 4 bases from J, the junction kept 11 bases outside the gene matches. The CDR3 DNA follows: TGCGCCAGCAGCCCCGGGACTAGCGGGACAGGGTGGTACGAGCAGTACTTC. Translating it yields CASSPGTSGTGWYEQYF. Complete variable domain (other parts from reference TRBV5-1 and TRBJ2-7): KAGVTQTPRYLIKTRGQQVTLSCSPISGHRSVSWYQQTPGQGLQFLFEYFSETQRNKGNFPGRFSGRQFSNSRSEMNVSTLELGDSALYLCASSPGTSGTGWYEQYFGPGTRLTVT.

This clone was counted between two and nine times. Other DNA variants within this sample encode the same CDR3. The V and J genes are TRBV24-1 and TRBJ1-1; tentatively, D is TRBD1 (5 bases). The V end was cut by 4 bases, the J end by 5 bases, with 10 bases between. CDR1 and CDR2 (germline): KGHDR, SFDVKD. This CDR3 spans 13 amino acids. The CDR3 nucleotides are TGTGCCACCAGTGAAGGTGGGGGGACTGAAGCTTTCTTT. It is translated as CATSEGGGTEAFF.

The rearrangement links TRBV11-3 to TRBJ2-1, with 7 bases aligning to TRBD1. CDR3 length equals 15 residues. Germline CDR1 is SGHNT and CDR2 is YENEEA. The V and J ends lost 5 bases and 0 bases, in that order; junction bases with no gene match: 4. The CDR3 loop is CASSPRDSSYNEQFF. CDR3 nucleotide sequence: TGTGCCAGCAGCCCCCGGGACAGCTCCTACAATGAGCAGTTCTTC. The entire variable domain, with the rest obtained from reference TRBV11-3 and TRBJ2-1, is as follows: EAGVVQSPRYKIIEKKQPVAFWCNPISGHNTLYWYLQNLGQGPELLIRYENEEAVDDSQLPKDRFSAERLKGVDSTLKIQPAELGDSAVYLCASSPRDSSYNEQFFGPGTRLTVL.

This clone appeared a single time. V usage is TRBV29-1 and J usage is TRBJ2-1; 7 nucleotides match TRBD1. CDR3 size: 14 residues. Germline V gives CDR1 SQVTM, CDR2 ANQGSEA. Trimming at V came to 7 bases and at J to 7 bases, leaving 13 bases not matched to a gene. The CDR3 region has the DNA TGCAGCGGAGGGGGCGGCAGGGGGATGAATGAGCAGTTCTTC. Encoded protein: CSGGGGRGMNEQFF.

This chain connects TRBV28 to TRBJ2-7; D is ambiguous. CDR3 size: 12 residues. V was trimmed by 8 bases and J by 3 bases, leaving 11 bases between them. Germline V CDR1 and CDR2: MDHEN, SYDVKM. This chain's CDR3 is CASALLGYEQYF. The CDR3 DNA sequence: TGTGCCAGCGCGTTACTCGGCTACGAGCAGTACTTC.

This chain joins TRBV27 and TRBJ1-5; a possible D gene is TRBD1 (5 bases). Trimming left V 6 bases short and J 9 bases short, with 15 bases between. Germline assignment: CDR1 MNHEY and CDR2 SMNVEV (reference sequence). CDR3 size: 13 residues. This CDR3 reads CASSRVGLWPQHF. In DNA form, the CDR3 reads TGTGCCAGCAGCAGGGTTGGTTTGTGGCCCCAGCATTTT.

As DNA, the CDR3 is TGTGCCAGCAGGTCCCCAGGGTCAGGTGAAGCTTTCTTT. Encoded protein: CASRSPGSGEAFF. The V and J genes are TRBV28 and TRBJ1-1; D is perhaps TRBD1 (5 bases). The CDR3 runs to 13 residues. Between the trimmed V and J ends, which lost 6 bases and 7 bases, there was a span of 15 bases. Germline assignment: CDR1 MDHEN and CDR2 SYDVKM.

The chain carries TRBV28 and TRBJ1-5; D gene ambiguous. CDR1 and CDR2 from the germline V gene are MDHEN and SYDVKM. Between the trimmed V and J ends, which lost 8 bases and 1 base, there was a span of 9 bases. The CDR3 sequence is 13 residues long. The CDR3 DNA reads as TGTGCCAGCTTCTCCGGGAGCAATCAGCCCCAGCATTTT. Its translation: CASFSGSNQPQHF.

The V call is TRBV10-3, the J call TRBJ2-7; 11 bases align to TRBD2. The CDR3 sequence is 16 residues long. Germline-derived CDR1 and CDR2 are ENHRY and SYGVKD. V shed 4 bases, J shed 1 base, and the junction held 6 bases outside the gene matches. This chain's CDR3 is CAISVHSGRESYEQYF. CDR3 in DNA: TGTGCCATCAGTGTTCATAGCGGGAGGGAATCCTACGAGCAGTACTTC.

This chain connects TRBV19 to TRBJ2-3; 14 nucleotides align to TRBD2. J gave up 6 bases and V 3 bases, and 5 bases lay outside the gene matches. Germline assignment: CDR1 LNHDA and CDR2 SQIVND (reference sequence). This CDR3 region has 16 residues. The CDR3, as DNA: TGTGCCAGTAGTATTGGACTAGCGGGAGGAGGGGATACGCAGTATTTT. Translated, it gives CASSIGLAGGGDTQYF.